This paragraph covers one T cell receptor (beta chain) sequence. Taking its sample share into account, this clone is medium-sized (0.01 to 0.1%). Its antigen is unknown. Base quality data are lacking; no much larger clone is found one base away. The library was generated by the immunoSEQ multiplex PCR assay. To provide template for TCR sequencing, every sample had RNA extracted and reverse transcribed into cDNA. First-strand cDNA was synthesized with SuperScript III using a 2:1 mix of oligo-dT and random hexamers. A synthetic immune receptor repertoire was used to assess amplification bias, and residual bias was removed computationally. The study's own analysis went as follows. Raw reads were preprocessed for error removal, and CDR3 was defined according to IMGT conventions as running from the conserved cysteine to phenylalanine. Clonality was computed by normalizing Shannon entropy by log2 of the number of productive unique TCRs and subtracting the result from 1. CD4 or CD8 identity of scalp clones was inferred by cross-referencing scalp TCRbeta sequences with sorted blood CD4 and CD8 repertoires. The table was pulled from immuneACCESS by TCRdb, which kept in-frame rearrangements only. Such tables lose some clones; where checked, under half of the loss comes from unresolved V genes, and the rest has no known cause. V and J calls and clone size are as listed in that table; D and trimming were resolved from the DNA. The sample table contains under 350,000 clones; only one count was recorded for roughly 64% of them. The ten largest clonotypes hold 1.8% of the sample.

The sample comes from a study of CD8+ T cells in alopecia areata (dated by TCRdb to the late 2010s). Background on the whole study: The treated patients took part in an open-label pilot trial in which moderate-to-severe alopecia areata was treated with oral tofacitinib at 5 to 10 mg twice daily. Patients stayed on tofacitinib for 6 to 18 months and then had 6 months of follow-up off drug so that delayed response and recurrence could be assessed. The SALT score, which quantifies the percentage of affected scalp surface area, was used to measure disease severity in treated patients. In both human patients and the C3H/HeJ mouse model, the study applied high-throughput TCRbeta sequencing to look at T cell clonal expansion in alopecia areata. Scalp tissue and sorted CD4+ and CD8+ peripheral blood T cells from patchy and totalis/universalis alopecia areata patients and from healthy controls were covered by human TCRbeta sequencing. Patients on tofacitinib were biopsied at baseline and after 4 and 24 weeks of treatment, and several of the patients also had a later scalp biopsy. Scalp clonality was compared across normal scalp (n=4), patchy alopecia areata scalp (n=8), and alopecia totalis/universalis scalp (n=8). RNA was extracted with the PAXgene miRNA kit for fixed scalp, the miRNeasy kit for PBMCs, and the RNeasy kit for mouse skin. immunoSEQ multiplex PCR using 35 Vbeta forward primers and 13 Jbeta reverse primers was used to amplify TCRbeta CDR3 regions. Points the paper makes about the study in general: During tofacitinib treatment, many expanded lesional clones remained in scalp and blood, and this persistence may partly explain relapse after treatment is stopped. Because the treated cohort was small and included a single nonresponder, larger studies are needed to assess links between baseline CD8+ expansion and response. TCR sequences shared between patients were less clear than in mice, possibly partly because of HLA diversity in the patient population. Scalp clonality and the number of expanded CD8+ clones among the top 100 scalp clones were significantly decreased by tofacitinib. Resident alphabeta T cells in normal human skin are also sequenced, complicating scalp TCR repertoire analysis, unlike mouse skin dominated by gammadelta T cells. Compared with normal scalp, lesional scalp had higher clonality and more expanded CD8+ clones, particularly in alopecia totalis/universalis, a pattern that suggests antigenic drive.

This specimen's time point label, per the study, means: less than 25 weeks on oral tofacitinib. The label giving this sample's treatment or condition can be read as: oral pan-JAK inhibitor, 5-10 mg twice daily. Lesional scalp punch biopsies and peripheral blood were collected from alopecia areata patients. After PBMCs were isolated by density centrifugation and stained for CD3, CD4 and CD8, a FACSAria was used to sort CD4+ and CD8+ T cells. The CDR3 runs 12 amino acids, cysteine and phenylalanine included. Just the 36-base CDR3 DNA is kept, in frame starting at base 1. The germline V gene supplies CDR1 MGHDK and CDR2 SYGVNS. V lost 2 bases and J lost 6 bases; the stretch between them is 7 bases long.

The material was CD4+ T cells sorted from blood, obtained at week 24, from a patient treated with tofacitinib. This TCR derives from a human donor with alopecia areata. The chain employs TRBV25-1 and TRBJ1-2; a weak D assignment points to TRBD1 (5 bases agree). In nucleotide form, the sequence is TGTGCCAGCAGTGAACAGGGTAATGGCTACACCTTC. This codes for CASSEQGNGYTF.